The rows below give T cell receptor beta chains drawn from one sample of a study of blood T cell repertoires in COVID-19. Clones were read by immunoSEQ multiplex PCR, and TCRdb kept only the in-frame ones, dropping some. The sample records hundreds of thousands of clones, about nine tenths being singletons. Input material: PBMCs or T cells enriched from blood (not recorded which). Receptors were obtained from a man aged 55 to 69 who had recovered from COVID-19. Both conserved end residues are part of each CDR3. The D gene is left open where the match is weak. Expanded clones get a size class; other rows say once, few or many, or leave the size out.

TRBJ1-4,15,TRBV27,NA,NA,CASNRAGVPNEKLFF,TGTGCCAGCAACAGGGCCGGGGTCCCTAATGAAAAACTGTTTTTT
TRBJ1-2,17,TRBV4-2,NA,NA,CASSQDGGGEGNYGYTF,TGTGCCAGCAGCCAAGATGGGGGAGGTGAGGGTAACTATGGCTACACCTTC
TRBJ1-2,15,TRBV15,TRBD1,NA,CATSSDRDSGYGYTF,TGTGCCACCAGCTCAGACCGGGACAGTGGGTATGGCTACACCTTC
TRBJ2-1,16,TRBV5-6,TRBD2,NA,CASSLISGNTYNEQFF,TGTGCCAGCAGCTTGATTAGCGGGAACACCTACAATGAGCAGTTCTTC
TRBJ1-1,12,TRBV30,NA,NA,CAWNPGAFGAFF,TGTGCCTGGAATCCAGGGGCCTTCGGAGCTTTCTTT
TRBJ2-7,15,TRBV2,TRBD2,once,CASRFASGTPYEQYF,TGTGCCAGCAGGTTTGCTAGCGGTACTCCCTACGAGCAGTACTTC
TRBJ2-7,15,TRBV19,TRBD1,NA,CASSIWTGAANEQYF,TGTGCCAGTAGTATTTGGACAGGGGCTGCGAACGAGCAGTACTTC
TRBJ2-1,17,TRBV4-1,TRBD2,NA,CASSQTFRGDSYNEQFF,TGCGCCAGCAGCCAGACCTTCCGGGGGGATTCCTACAATGAGCAGTTCTTC
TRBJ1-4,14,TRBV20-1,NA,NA,CSASQGGTNEKLFF,TGCAGTGCTAGTCAGGGAGGCACTAATGAAAAACTGTTTTTT
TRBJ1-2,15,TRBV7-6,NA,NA,CASSLGADTNYGYTF,TGTGCCAGCAGCTTAGGGGCAGACACTAACTATGGCTACACCTTC
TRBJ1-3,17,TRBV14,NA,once,CASSQEFGGGLGNTIYF,TGTGCCAGCAGCCAAGAATTTGGGGGAGGACTTGGAAACACCATATATTTT
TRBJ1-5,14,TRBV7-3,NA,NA,CASSWGDEDQPQHF,TGTGCCAGCAGCTGGGGGGATGAAGATCAGCCCCAGCATTTT
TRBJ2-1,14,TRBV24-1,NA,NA,CATSDTSVAGEQFF,TGTGCCACCAGTGATACGTCGGTAGCAGGGGAGCAGTTCTTC
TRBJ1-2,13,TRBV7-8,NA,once,CASSLDTNYGYTF,TGTGCCAGCAGCTTAGATACTAACTATGGCTACACCTTC
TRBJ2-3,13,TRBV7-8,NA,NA,CASIPAGRDTQYF,TGTGCCAGCATCCCCGCAGGCAGAGATACGCAGTATTTT